Shown below are 25 T cell receptor beta chains from a single sample sequenced in a study of T cells in narcolepsy. This table comes from immunoSEQ multiplex PCR, and its TCRdb copy is limited to in-frame clones, with some not included. The sample records about 30,000 clones, over 80% being singletons. The source material was CD45RA- memory CD4+ T cells from PBMCs. All receptors come from a human donor with narcolepsy.

The chain employs TRBV19 and TRBJ2-3, with D perhaps being TRBD1 or TRBD2 (5 bases each). The germline V gene encodes CDR1 LNHDA and CDR2 SQIVND (reference sequence). V lost 5 bases, J lost 1 base, and 10 bases lay in between. CDR3 length: 14 amino acids. CDR3 sequence: CASSPWDGTDTQYF. CDR3 DNA sequence: TGTGCCAGTAGTCCGTGGGACGGCACAGATACGCAGTATTTT.

V and J are TRBV28 and TRBJ1-6; TRBD1 might be the D (6 bases). Germline V lookup: CDR1 MDHEN, CDR2 SYDVKM. The CDR3 runs to 17 residues. V dropped 6 bases and J dropped 0 bases, with 15 bases sitting between them. CDR3 amino acids: CASSPGAGFSYNSPLHF. The DNA for the CDR3 is TGTGCCAGCAGCCCGGGGGCTGGATTCTCCTATAATTCACCCCTCCACTTT.

This chain uses TRBV28 with TRBJ2-5; D tentatively fits TRBD1 or TRBD2 (5 bases each). The DNA end lines up better with TRBJ2-7; the J call may be wrong. The CDR3 consists of 12 residues. The V gene's germline CDR1 is MDHEN and CDR2 SYDVKM. CDR3 loop: CASLGTSYEQYF. The CDR3 DNA reads TGTGCCAGCCTCGGGACGTCTTACGAGCAGTACTTC.

CDR3 amino acids: CASSLSGYEQFF. The CDR3 nucleotides read TGTGCCAGCAGCTTGAGCGGTTATGAGCAGTTCTTC. The chain carries TRBV7-3 and TRBJ2-1; maybe TRBD2 (5 bases). Trimming stripped 3 bases from V and 8 bases from J, with 8 bases between. The length of the CDR3 is 12 residues. CDR1 SGHTA and CDR2 FQGTGA come from the germline V gene.

The genes are TRBV7-2 and TRBJ2-3; possibly TRBD2 for D (5 bases). The CDR3 is made up of 12 amino acids. The V end was cut by 7 bases, the J end by 5 bases, with 10 bases between. The V gene's germline CDR1 is SGHTA and CDR2 FQGNSA. CDR3 loop: CASKRTGDTQYF. CDR3 coding DNA: TGTGCCAGCAAGCGGACCGGAGATACGCAGTATTTT.

The CDR3 nucleotides read TGTGCCAGCAGTAAGGACGGATTCTCTGGAAACACCATATATTTT. Protein: CASSKDGFSGNTIYF. The chain links TRBV6-5 to TRBJ1-3; D not certain. The V and J ends lost 5 bases and 0 bases respectively, with 11 bases between them. This CDR3 has 15 residues. The V gene's germline CDR1 is MNHEY and CDR2 SVGAGI.

This clone was counted once. V and J are TRBV6-1 and TRBJ1-4, with a weak D call TRBD1 (5 bases). Germline V CDR1 and CDR2: MNHNS, SASEGT. Trimming removed 9 bases at V and 7 bases at J, with 12 bases between. The CDR3 has 12 residues. CDR3 protein: CASRRQGEKLFF. The DNA of the CDR3 is TGTGCCAGTAGGAGGCAGGGTGAAAAACTGTTTTTT.

The chain recombines TRBV18 with TRBJ2-7, with TRBD2 identical over 13 bases. The CDR3 length is 15 residues. In germline, CDR1 is KGHSH, CDR2 LQKENI. The V and J ends lost 6 bases and 6 bases, in that order; junction bases with no gene match: 8. For the CDR3, the DNA is TGTGCCAGCTCTCGTACTAGCGGGGGGGCGTCCGAGCAGTACTTC. Translating it yields CASSRTSGGASEQYF.

The chain has TRBV9 and TRBJ2-7; no definite D call. Between the trimmed V and J ends, which lost 0 bases and 0 bases, there was a span of 7 bases. The CDR3 sequence is 14 residues long. Per germline, CDR1 SGDLS and CDR2 YYNGEE. This CDR3 is CASSVGRHSYEQYF. CDR3 nucleotides: TGTGCCAGCAGCGTAGGACGGCACTCCTACGAGCAGTACTTC. The full variable domain, rest sourced from reference TRBV9 and TRBJ2-7, is DSGVTQTPKHLITATGQRVTLRCSPRSGDLSVYWYQQSLDQGLQFLIQYYNGEERAKGNILERFSAQQFPDLHSELNLSSLELGDSALYFCASSVGRHSYEQYFGPGTRLTVT.

CDR3 in amino acids: CASSQGAARGAADTQYF. In nucleotides, the CDR3 is TGCGCCAGCAGCCAAGGTGCGGCGCGGGGGGCCGCAGATACGCAGTATTTT. J is TRBJ2-3 and V is TRBV4-3; 8 bases fit TRBD2. The germline gives CDR1 LGHNA, CDR2 YSLEER. Trimming cost V 1 base and J 4 bases; bases outside gene matches: 10. This CDR3 is 17 amino acids long.

The chain links TRBV10-3 to TRBJ2-1; 11 bases map to TRBD1. After removal of 2 bases from V and 7 bases from J, the junction contained 4 bases not matched to a gene. Per germline, CDR1 ENHRY and CDR2 SYGVKD. This CDR3 region has 15 residues. CDR3 protein: CAISEGQGATNEQFF. The CDR3 region has the DNA TGTGCCATCAGTGAGGGACAGGGGGCGACGAATGAGCAGTTCTTC.

Note on this clone: This specimen includes other DNA sequences encoding the same CDR3. The genes are TRBV10-3 and TRBJ2-7; a weak D match, TRBD1 (6 bases). With 4 bases removed from V and 2 bases from J, the gap between germline ends came to 15 bases. Looked up from germline, CDR1 is ENHRY and CDR2 is SYGVKD. The CDR3 is 15 amino acids. CDR3 DNA: TGTGCCATCAGTGTCCCGGGGCAGGGGACCTACGAGCAGTACTTC. The encoded protein is CAISVPGQGTYEQYF.

The chain combines TRBV19 with TRBJ2-3; the match to TRBD2 covers 8 bases. The CDR3 runs to 15 residues. Germline V gene lookup returns CDR1 LNHDA and CDR2 SQIVND (reference sequence). V lost 5 bases to trimming and J lost 2 bases; unmatched junction nucleotides: 6. CDR3 sequence: CASSEAGGHTDTQYF. DNA of the CDR3: TGTGCCAGTAGTGAGGCGGGGGGTCACACAGATACGCAGTATTTT.

J is TRBJ2-2 and V is TRBV9; 7 nucleotides match TRBD2. Trimming removed 0 bases from V and 5 bases from J; junction bases left unmatched: 13. In germline, CDR1 is SGDLS, CDR2 YYNGEE. CDR3 length: 18 residues. CDR3 amino acids: CASSVAGVRQGGTGELFF. As DNA, the CDR3 is TGTGCCAGCAGCGTAGCGGGAGTCCGGCAGGGAGGGACCGGGGAGCTGTTTTTT.

J is TRBJ2-3 and V is TRBV2; no clear D. Germline V gene data show CDR1 as SNHLY and CDR2 as FYNNEI. The CDR3 length is 13 residues. The germline V and J ends were trimmed by 5 bases and 0 bases, with 6 bases remaining between them. The CDR3 DNA is TGTGCCAGCAGTTTGGTTAGCACAGATACGCAGTATTTT. Protein sequence: CASSLVSTDTQYF.

The rearrangement links TRBV11-2 to TRBJ2-7; TRBD2 is a possible D gene (7 bases). Trimming removed 3 bases at V and 7 bases at J, with 13 bases between. Germline V gene lookup returns CDR1 SGHAT and CDR2 FQNNGV. The CDR3 contains 13 residues. CDR3 loop: CASSFRGGGEQYF. As DNA, the CDR3 is TGTGCCAGCAGCTTTAGGGGGGGTGGTGAGCAGTACTTC.

The genes are TRBV7-2 and TRBJ2-1, with 12 bases identical to TRBD2. CDR3 length: 15 amino acids. Germline CDR1 and CDR2: SGHTA and FQGNSA. The V gene end was trimmed by 5 bases and the J gene end by 7 bases; junction bases not matched to a gene: 6. CDR3 loop: CASSKRLAGENEQFF. CDR3 DNA sequence: TGTGCCAGCAGCAAGCGACTAGCGGGGGAAAATGAGCAGTTCTTC.

The V and J genes are TRBV9 and TRBJ1-1; 9 positions agree with TRBD1. V trimming: 7 bases; J trimming: 0 bases; junction bases outside the gene matches: 10. Germline V gives CDR1 SGDLS, CDR2 YYNGEE. CDR3 size: 16 residues. CDR3 region: CASGRMGQGMNTEAFF. The CDR3 bases are TGTGCCAGCGGGAGAATGGGACAGGGAATGAACACTGAAGCTTTCTTT.

This chain joins TRBV9 and TRBJ1-4; a possible D gene is TRBD1 (5 bases). This CDR3 region has 15 residues. Trimming left V 5 bases short and J 5 bases short, with 16 bases between. CDR1 and CDR2 (germline): SGDLS, YYNGEE. For the CDR3, the DNA is TGTGCCAGCAGTCTTAGGGGTGGCTCGAATGAAAAACTGTTTTTT. It translates to CASSLRGGSNEKLFF.

In its sample, this clone was seen once. The chain joins TRBV1 to TRBJ2-6; TRBD2 was called by the table and not checked on the DNA. TRBV1 is given as a pseudogene. The CDR3 runs 18 residues. Written as DNA, the CDR3 is TGCACCAGCAGAATGCAGCGTTTGTGCCAAAGTCGGGCCAACGTCCTGACTTTC. It translates to CTSRMQRLCQSRANVLTF.

The chain joins TRBV9 to TRBJ1-3; D is unresolved. The CDR3 loop spans 13 amino acids. Deletions cut 3 bases from V and 0 bases from J, with 4 bases between. CDR1 and CDR2 (germline): SGDLS, YYNGEE. DNA for the CDR3: TGTGCCAGCAGCGCGGACTCTGGAAACACCATATATTTT. Residues: CASSADSGNTIYF.

Here the CDR3 reads CATKMTGATDTQYF. CDR3 in DNA: TGTGCCACCAAAATGACAGGGGCCACAGATACGCAGTATTTT. V is TRBV19 and J is TRBJ2-3; the match to TRBD1 covers 8 bases. CDR1 LNHDA and CDR2 SQIVND come from the germline V gene (reference sequence). This CDR3 has 14 residues. With 10 bases clipped from V and 2 bases from J, the junction kept 8 bases outside the gene matches.

V and J are TRBV6-6 and TRBJ1-1; D remains unclear. Germline CDR1 is MNHNY and CDR2 is SVGAGI (reference sequence). V was trimmed by 6 bases and J by 1 base, leaving 15 bases between them. The CDR3 extends over 15 amino acids. CDR3 sequence (DNA): TGTGCCAGCAGCCCCCAGGCAGGAACGAACACTGAAGCTTTCTTT. It is translated as CASSPQAGTNTEAFF.

This clone was observed a handful of times. The chain carries TRBV5-1 and TRBJ2-3, with TRBD2 matching over 9 bases. The length of the CDR3 is 17 residues. The V gene's germline CDR1 is SGHRS and CDR2 YFSETQ. V shed 0 bases and J 5 bases; nucleotides not matched to a gene: 10. In DNA form, the CDR3 reads TGCGCCAGCAGCTTGGGTATTAGCGGGGGCCCCAAAGATACGCAGTATTTT. Its protein product is CASSLGISGGPKDTQYF.

The rearrangement links TRBV10-3 to TRBJ2-1; D ambiguous. There are 13 residues in the CDR3. Per germline, CDR1 ENHRY and CDR2 SYGVKD. Trimming shortened V by 2 bases and J by 6 bases, and 8 bases separated the two germline ends. The CDR3 DNA follows: TGTGCCATCAGTGAGGGTATGTCCAATGAGCAGTTCTTC. Its translation: CAISEGMSNEQFF.